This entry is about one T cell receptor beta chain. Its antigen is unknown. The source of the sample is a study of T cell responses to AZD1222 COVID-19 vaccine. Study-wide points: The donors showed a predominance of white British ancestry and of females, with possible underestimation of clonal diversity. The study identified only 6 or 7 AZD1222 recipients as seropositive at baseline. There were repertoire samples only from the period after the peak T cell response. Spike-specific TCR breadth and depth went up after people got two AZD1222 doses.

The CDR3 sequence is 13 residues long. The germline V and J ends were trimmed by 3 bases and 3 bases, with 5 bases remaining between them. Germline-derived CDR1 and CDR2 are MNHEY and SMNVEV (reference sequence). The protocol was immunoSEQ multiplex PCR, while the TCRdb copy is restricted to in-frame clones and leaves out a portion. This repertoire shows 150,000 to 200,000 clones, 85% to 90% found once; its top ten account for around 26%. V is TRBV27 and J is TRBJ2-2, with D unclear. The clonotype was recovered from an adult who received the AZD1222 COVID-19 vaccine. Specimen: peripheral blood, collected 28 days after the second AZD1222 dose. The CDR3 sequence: CASSFWDTGELFF. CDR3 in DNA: TGTGCCAGCAGTTTTTGGGACACCGGGGAGCTGTTTTTT.